This T cell receptor (beta chain) is from a study of control samples from healthy donors and cancer patients. CDR3 size: 14 residues. V gave up 6 bases and J gave up 5 bases; unmatched junction bases: 6. The germline V gene encodes CDR1 SEHNR and CDR2 FQNEAQ (reference sequence). The table came from immunoSEQ multiplex PCR; TCRdb's copy has only in-frame clones and leaves some out. The profile shows 35,000 to 55,000 clones, approximately 90% of them singletons. The chain carries TRBV7-9 and TRBJ1-4; 7 positions match TRBD1. Material: PBMCs. This TCR came from a woman between 40 and 55 years old with head and neck cancer. Here the CDR3 reads CASSAGGSNEKLFF. Written as DNA, the CDR3 is TGTGCCAGCAGTGCAGGGGGATCGAATGAAAAACTGTTTTTT.